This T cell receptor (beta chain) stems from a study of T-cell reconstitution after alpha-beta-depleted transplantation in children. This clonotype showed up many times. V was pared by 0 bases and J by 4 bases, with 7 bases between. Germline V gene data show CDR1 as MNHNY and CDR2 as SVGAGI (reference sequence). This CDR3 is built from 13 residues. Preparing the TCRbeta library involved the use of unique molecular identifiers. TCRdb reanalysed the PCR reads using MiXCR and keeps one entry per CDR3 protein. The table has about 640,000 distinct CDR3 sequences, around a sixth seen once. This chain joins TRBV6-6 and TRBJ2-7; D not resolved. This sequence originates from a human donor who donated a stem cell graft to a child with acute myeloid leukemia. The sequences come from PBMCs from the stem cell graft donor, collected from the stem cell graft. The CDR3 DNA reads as TGTGCCAGCAGTTACTCGCCCAGTTACGAGCAGTACTTC. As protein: CASSYSPSYEQYF.